This is a list of T cell receptor beta chains from one sample in a study of T cells in Graves' hyperthyroidism and ophthalmopathy. TCRdb re-analysed the multiplex PCR reads in MiXCR, keeping a single row per CDR3 protein. The sample contains hundreds of thousands of distinct CDR3 sequences, 15% to 20% of which appear only once. Sequenced input: blood. The receptors were gathered from a woman aged 30 to 39 with Graves' hyperthyroidism. CDR3s include the opening cysteine and the closing phenylalanine or tryptophan. The D gene is left open where the match is weak. The listing skips clone size in some rows; elsewhere it reads once, few, many or a size class.

J	V	size	D	CDR3	DNA
TRBJ2-3	TRBV5-1	many	NA	CASRSGTSSTDTQYF	TGCGCCAGCAGAAGTGGGACTTCTAGCACAGATACGCAGTATTTT
TRBJ2-3	TRBV15	many	TRBD1	CATHRQGRTDTQYF	TGTGCCACACACAGACAGGGGCGCACAGATACGCAGTATTTT
TRBJ1-3	TRBV2	few	NA	CASSGALSGPGNTIYF	TGTGCCAGCAGTGGGGCGCTCAGCGGACCCGGAAACACCATATATTTT
TRBJ1-2	TRBV29-1	many	TRBD1	CSVEFRQGAGYTF	TGCAGCGTTGAGTTCCGACAGGGGGCTGGCTACACCTTC
TRBJ2-7	TRBV6-5	many	TRBD2	CASRPGTSVSSYEQYF	TGTGCCAGCAGGCCCGGGACTAGCGTAAGCTCCTACGAGCAGTACTTC
TRBJ1-1	TRBV20-1	many	NA	CSAARSNTEAFF	TGCAGTGCTGCCCGTTCGAACACTGAAGCTTTCTTT
TRBJ2-3	TRBV4-1	few	NA	CASSQLASASTDTQYF	TGCGCCAGCAGCCAACTAGCGTCCGCTAGCACAGATACGCAGTATTTT
TRBJ2-3	TRBV6-2/TRBV6-3	many	NA	CASSYPDSTDTQYF	TGTGCCAGCAGTTACCCAGACAGCACAGATACGCAGTATTTT
TRBJ2-3	TRBV6-5	NA	NA	CASSYSLGFSTDTQYF	TGTGCCAGCAGTTACTCTTTAGGGTTTAGCACAGATACGCAGTATTTT
TRBJ1-4	TRBV20-1	few	NA	CSARGRLATNEKLFF	TGCAGTGCTAGAGGGCGGTTGGCAACTAATGAAAAACTGTTTTTT
TRBJ1-5	TRBV6-1	NA	NA	CASSDDGHVSYQPQHF	TGTGCCAGCAGTGACGACGGCCACGTTTCCTATCAGCCCCAGCATTTT
TRBJ2-7	TRBV28	many	NA	CASRHGITYEQYF	TGTGCCAGCCGACACGGAATTACCTACGAGCAGTACTTC
TRBJ2-7	TRBV4-2	NA	NA	CASSQDLGVPYEQYF	TGTGCCAGCAGCCAAGATTTAGGGGTCCCCTACGAGCAGTACTTC
TRBJ2-3	TRBV12-3/TRBV12-4	many	NA	CASSVRATDTQYF	TGTGCCAGCAGTGTACGAGCCACAGATACGCAGTATTTT
TRBJ2-7	TRBV11-2	many	TRBD2	CASSQVAGNSYEQYF	TGTGCCAGCAGCCAGGTAGCGGGAAACTCCTACGAGCAGTACTTC
TRBJ1-3	TRBV3-1	many	NA	CASSRGGSGNTIYF	TGTGCCAGCAGCCGGGGGGGCTCTGGAAACACCATATATTTT
TRBJ2-5	TRBV2	many	TRBD2	CAIRRLAEETQYF	TGTGCCATCAGGAGGCTAGCGGAAGAGACCCAGTACTTC
TRBJ1-1	TRBV20-1	NA	NA	CSAFPQVDTEAFF	TGCAGTGCTTTCCCACAGGTGGACACTGAAGCTTTCTTT
TRBJ1-6	TRBV12-3/TRBV12-4	NA	NA	CASSLGPSYNSPLHF	TGTGCCAGCAGTTTGGGGCCCTCCTATAATTCACCCCTCCACTTT
TRBJ2-6	TRBV30	NA	TRBD1	CAWTPGGSGANVLTF	TGTGCCTGGACCCCAGGGGGCTCTGGGGCCAACGTCCTGACTTTC
TRBJ1-4	TRBV20-1	many	TRBD1	CSASRGQAIKKLFF	TGCAGTGCTAGTAGGGGACAGGCGATAAAAAAACTGTTTTTT
TRBJ1-5	TRBV24-1	few	NA	CATSDQGLNQPQHF	TGTGCCACCAGTGACCAAGGTTTGAATCAGCCCCAGCATTTT
TRBJ2-2	TRBV3-1	few	NA	CASSQDDTGELFF	TGTGCCAGCAGCCAGGACGACACCGGGGAGCTGTTTTTT
TRBJ2-5	TRBV2	many	TRBD2	CASTGLAGGLETQYF	TGTGCCAGCACCGGACTAGCGGGAGGTTTAGAGACCCAGTACTTC
TRBJ1-6	TRBV7-9	NA	TRBD1	CASSAPGQGYSPLHF	TGTGCCAGCAGCGCACCGGGACAGGGCTATTCACCCCTCCACTTT
TRBJ2-1	TRBV27	many	NA	CASRPNSYNEQFF	TGTGCCAGCAGACCGAACTCCTACAATGAGCAGTTCTTC
TRBJ2-7	TRBV6-1	few	NA	CASSEKGAAGFSYEQYF	TGTGCCAGCAGTGAGAAAGGGGCCGCGGGTTTCTCCTACGAGCAGTACTTC
TRBJ1-5	TRBV27	few	NA	CASGQGDQPQHF	TGTGCCAGCGGTCAGGGAGATCAGCCCCAGCATTTT
TRBJ2-1	TRBV28	many	NA	CASSLSWGTDEQFF	TGTGCCAGCAGTTTATCGTGGGGCACGGATGAGCAGTTCTTC
TRBJ2-7	TRBV5-8	NA	NA	CASGPAEYEQYF	TGTGCCAGCGGCCCAGCCGAGTACGAGCAGTACTTC
TRBJ2-5	TRBV2	many	NA	CASRRYFYGVQETQYF	TGTGCCAGCAGACGCTATTTTTACGGAGTGCAAGAGACCCAGTACTTC
TRBJ1-1	TRBV11-3	few	NA	CASSPLRGGARTEAFF	TGTGCCAGCAGCCCACTTCGGGGGGGGGCGAGGACTGAAGCTTTCTTT
TRBJ1-1	TRBV19	NA	TRBD1	CASSIDRTGARTEAFF	TGTGCCAGTAGTATAGACAGAACAGGGGCCCGAACTGAAGCTTTCTTT
TRBJ2-7	TRBV5-1	few	TRBD1	CASSLGDSFTYEQYF	TGCGCCAGCAGCTTGGGGGACAGTTTTACCTACGAGCAGTACTTC
TRBJ2-7	TRBV27	few	NA	CASSLLSRGEQYF	TGTGCCAGCAGTTTATTGTCCAGGGGAGAGCAGTACTTC
TRBJ1-2	TRBV28	NA	NA	CASSLDGTGYRYGYTF	TGTGCCAGCAGTTTAGACGGAACAGGGTACCGCTATGGCTACACCTTC
TRBJ2-5	TRBV29-1	few	NA	CSVEIAQGGPETQYF	TGCAGCGTTGAAATCGCGCAGGGGGGGCCGGAGACCCAGTACTTC
TRBJ2-7	TRBV11-2	many	NA	CASSERDRSYEQYF	TGTGCCAGCAGCGAGCGGGACAGGTCCTACGAGCAGTACTTC
TRBJ1-1	TRBV3-1	NA	NA	CASSQVSTEAFF	TGTGCCAGCAGCCAAGTTTCCACTGAAGCTTTCTTT
TRBJ2-1	TRBV7-2	NA	TRBD2	CASSSHRRASGRPYNEQFF	TGTGCCAGCAGCTCACATCGCCGGGCTAGCGGGAGGCCCTACAATGAGCAGTTCTTC
TRBJ1-1	TRBV7-2	many	NA	CASSLGGAPNTEAFF	TGTGCCAGCAGCTTAGGGGGGGCGCCGAACACTGAAGCTTTCTTT
TRBJ2-3	TRBV20-1	once	TRBD1	CSAIPLDRVGTDTQYF	TGCAGTGCTATCCCCCTGGACAGGGTGGGCACAGATACGCAGTATTTT
TRBJ2-2	TRBV28	NA	NA	CASSRPDTGELFF	TGTGCCAGCAGTCGCCCCGACACCGGGGAGCTGTTTTTT
TRBJ1-5	TRBV20-1	NA	NA	CSAMGGASGQPQHF	TGCAGTGCTATGGGGGGGGCTTCGGGTCAGCCCCAGCATTTT
TRBJ2-1	TRBV24-1	NA	TRBD2	CATSDFPTSGSRNEQFF	TGTGCCACCAGTGATTTCCCAACTAGCGGGAGTCGGAATGAGCAGTTCTTC
TRBJ2-2	TRBV7-2	many	TRBD2	CASSFRAGGLTNTGELFF	TGTGCCAGCAGCTTCAGAGCGGGAGGGCTGACGAACACCGGGGAGCTGTTTTTT
TRBJ2-7	TRBV7-3	NA	TRBD2	CASSQLGLAGGPSSYEQYF	TGCGCCAGCAGCCAACTAGGACTAGCGGGTGGCCCATCCTCCTACGAGCAGTACTTC
TRBJ2-1	TRBV29-1	many	NA	CSVESGGWREQFF	TGCAGCGTTGAGAGCGGAGGTTGGCGGGAGCAGTTCTTC
TRBJ2-1	TRBV6-2/TRBV6-3	NA	TRBD1	CASRYHRGSNEQFF	TGTGCCAGCAGATACCACAGGGGATCTAATGAGCAGTTCTTC
TRBJ1-1	TRBV7-3	NA	NA	CASSRLQGTEAFF	TGTGCCAGCAGCCGGTTACAGGGCACTGAAGCTTTCTTT
TRBJ2-5	TRBV12-3/TRBV12-4	many	TRBD2	CASNQGLGGEETQYF	TGTGCCAGCAACCAAGGACTAGGAGGGGAGGAGACCCAGTACTTC
TRBJ2-1	TRBV12-3/TRBV12-4	many	NA	CASSFGNEQFF	TGTGCCAGCAGTTTTGGGAATGAGCAGTTCTTC
TRBJ2-5	TRBV30	NA	NA	CAWSTRLQETQYF	TGTGCCTGGAGTACAAGGCTCCAAGAGACCCAGTACTTC
TRBJ2-7	TRBV10-3	many	TRBD2	CAISKTSGLYEQYF	TGTGCCATCAGCAAGACTAGCGGCCTATACGAGCAGTACTTC